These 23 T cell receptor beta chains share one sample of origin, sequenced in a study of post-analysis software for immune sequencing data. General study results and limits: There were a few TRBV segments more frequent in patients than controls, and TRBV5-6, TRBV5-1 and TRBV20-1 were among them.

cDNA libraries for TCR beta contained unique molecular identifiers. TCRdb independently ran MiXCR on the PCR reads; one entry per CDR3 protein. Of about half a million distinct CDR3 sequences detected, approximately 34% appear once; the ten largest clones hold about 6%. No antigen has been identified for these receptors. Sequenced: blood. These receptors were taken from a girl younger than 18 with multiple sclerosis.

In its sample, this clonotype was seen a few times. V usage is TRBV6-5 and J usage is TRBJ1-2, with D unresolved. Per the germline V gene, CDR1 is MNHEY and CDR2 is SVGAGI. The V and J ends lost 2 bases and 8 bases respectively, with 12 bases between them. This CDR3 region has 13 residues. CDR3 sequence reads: CASSYIRGQGYTF. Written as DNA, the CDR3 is TGTGCCAGCAGTTACATCCGGGGTCAAGGCTACACCTTC.

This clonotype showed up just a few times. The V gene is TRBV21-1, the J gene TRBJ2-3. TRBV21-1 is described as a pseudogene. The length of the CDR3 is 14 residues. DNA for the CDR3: TGTGCCAGCAGCCCCATCTTAGGCACAGATACGCAGTATTTT. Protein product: CASSPILGTDTQYF.

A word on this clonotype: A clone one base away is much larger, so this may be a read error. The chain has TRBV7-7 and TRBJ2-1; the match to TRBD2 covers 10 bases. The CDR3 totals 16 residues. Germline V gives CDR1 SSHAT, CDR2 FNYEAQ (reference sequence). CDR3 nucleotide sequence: TGTGCTAGCAGCCCGCCTAGCGGGGGATCCTGCAATGAGCAGTTCTTC. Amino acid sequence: CASSPPSGGSCNEQFF.

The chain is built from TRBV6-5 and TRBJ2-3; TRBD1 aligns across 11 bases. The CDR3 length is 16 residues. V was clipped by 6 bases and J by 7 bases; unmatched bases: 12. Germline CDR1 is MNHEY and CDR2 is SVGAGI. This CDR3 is CASRAGGQGAGNTQYF. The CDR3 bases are TGTGCCAGCAGGGCCGGTGGACAGGGGGCTGGAAATACGCAGTATTTT.

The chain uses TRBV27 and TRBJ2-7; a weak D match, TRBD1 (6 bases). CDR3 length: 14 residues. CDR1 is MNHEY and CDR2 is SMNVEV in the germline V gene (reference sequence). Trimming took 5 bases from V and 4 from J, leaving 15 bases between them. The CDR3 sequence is CASSRTGYAYEQYF. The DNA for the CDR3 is TGTGCCAGCAGTAGAACAGGGTATGCGTACGAGCAGTACTTC.

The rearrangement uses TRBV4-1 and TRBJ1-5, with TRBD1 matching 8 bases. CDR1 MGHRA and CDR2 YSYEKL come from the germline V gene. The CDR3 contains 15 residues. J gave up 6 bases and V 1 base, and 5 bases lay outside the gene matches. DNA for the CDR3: TGCGCCAGCAGCCAAGGGACAGGGCAGTCTCAGCCCCAGCATTTT. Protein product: CASSQGTGQSQPQHF.

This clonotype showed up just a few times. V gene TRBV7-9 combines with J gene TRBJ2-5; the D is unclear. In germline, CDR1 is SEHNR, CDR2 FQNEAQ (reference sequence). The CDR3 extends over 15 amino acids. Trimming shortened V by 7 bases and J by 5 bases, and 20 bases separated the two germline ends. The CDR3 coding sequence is TGTGCCAGCACCCCCGGCGTAGACCTTCGGGAGACCCAGTACTTC. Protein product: CASTPGVDLRETQYF.

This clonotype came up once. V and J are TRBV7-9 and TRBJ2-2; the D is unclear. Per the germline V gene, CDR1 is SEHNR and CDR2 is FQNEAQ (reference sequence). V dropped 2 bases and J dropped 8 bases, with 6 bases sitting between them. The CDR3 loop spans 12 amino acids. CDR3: CASSLHPGELFF. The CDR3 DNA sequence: TGTGCCAGCAGCTTACATCCTGGGGAGCTGTTTTTT.

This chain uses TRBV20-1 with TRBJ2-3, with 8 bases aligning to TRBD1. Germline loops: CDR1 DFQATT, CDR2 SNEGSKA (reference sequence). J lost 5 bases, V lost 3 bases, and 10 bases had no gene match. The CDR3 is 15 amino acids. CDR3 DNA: TGCAGTGCTAGTTACAGACAGGGGAGTGGAGATACGCAGTATTTT. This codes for CSASYRQGSGDTQYF.

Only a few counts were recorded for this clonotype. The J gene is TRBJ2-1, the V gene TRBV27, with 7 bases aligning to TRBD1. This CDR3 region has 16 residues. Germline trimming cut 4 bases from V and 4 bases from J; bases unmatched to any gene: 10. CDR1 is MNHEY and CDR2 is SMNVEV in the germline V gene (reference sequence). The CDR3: CASSSLLGGSYNEQFF. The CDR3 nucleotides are TGTGCCAGCAGTTCCCTTTTAGGGGGCTCTTACAATGAGCAGTTCTTC.

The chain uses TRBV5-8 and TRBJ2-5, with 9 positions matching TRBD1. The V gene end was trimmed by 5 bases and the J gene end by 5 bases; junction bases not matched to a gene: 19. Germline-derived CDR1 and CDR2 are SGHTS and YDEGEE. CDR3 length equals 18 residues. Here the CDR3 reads CASRGGPGQGSLMETQYF. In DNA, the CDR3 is TGTGCCAGCAGAGGAGGCCCGGGACAGGGAAGTCTTATGGAGACCCAGTACTTC.

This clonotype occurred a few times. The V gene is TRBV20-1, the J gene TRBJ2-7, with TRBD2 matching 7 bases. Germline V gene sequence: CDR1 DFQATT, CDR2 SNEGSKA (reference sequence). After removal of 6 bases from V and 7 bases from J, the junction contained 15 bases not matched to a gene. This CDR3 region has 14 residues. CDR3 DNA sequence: TGCAGTGCGGCCCCACTAGCGCCCTCCTGGGAGCAGTACTTC. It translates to CSAAPLAPSWEQYF.

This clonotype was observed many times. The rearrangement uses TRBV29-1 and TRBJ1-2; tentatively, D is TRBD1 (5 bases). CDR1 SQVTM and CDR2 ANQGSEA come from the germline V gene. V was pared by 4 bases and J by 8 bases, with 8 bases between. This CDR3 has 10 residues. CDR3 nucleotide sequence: TGCAGCGTTGCACAGGAAGGCTACACCTTC. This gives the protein CSVAQEGYTF.

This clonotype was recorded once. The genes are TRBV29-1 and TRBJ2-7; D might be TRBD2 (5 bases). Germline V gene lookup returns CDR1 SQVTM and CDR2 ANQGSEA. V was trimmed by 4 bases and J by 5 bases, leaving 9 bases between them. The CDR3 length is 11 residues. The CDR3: CSVVEGHEQYF. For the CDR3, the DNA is TGCAGCGTTGTAGAGGGCCACGAGCAGTACTTC.

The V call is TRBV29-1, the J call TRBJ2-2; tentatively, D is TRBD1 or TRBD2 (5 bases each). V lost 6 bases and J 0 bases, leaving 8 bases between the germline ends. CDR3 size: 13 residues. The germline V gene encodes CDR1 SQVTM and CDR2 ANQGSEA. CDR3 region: CSVGVANTGELFF. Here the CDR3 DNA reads TGCAGCGTGGGGGTCGCGAACACCGGGGAGCTGTTTTTT.

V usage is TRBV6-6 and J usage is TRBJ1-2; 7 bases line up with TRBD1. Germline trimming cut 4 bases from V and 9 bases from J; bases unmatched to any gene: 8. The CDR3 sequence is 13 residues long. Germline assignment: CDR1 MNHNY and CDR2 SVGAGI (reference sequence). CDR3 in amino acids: CASSSGTDSRYTF. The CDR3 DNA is TGTGCCAGCAGTTCCGGGACAGACTCCCGCTACACCTTC.

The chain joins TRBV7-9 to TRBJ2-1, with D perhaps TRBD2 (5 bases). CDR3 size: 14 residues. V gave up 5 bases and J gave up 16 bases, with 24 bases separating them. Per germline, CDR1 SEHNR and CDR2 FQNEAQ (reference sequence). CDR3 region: CASSPPWGSDEAFF. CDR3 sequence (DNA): TGTGCCAGCAGCCCCCCGTGGGGTAGCGATGAAGCTTTCTTC.

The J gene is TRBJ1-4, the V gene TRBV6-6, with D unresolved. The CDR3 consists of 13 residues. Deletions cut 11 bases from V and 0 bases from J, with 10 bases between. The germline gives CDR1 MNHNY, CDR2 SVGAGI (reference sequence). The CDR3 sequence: CAGRTATNEKLFF. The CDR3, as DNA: TGTGCCGGGAGGACTGCAACTAATGAAAAACTGTTTTTT.

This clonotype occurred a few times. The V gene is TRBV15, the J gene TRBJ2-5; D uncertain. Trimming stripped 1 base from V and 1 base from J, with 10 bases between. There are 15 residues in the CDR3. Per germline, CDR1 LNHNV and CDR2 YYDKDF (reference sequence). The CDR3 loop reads CATSRAAGPQETQYF. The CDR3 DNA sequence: TGTGCCACCAGCAGAGCTGCAGGACCCCAAGAGACCCAGTACTTC.

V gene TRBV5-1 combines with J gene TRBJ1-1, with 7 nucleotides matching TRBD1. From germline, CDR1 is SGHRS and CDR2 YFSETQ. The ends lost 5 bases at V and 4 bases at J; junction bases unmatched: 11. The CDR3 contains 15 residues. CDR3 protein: CASSLGDREGTEAFF. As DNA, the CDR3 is TGCGCCAGCAGTCTGGGAGACAGGGAAGGCACTGAAGCTTTCTTT.

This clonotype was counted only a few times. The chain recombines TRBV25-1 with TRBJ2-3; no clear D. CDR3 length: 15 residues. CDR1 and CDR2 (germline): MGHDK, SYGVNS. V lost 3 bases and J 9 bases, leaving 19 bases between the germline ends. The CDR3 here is CASSDLRGSRGTQYF. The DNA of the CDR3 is TGTGCCAGCAGTGACCTGAGAGGCAGCCGAGGAACGCAGTATTTT.

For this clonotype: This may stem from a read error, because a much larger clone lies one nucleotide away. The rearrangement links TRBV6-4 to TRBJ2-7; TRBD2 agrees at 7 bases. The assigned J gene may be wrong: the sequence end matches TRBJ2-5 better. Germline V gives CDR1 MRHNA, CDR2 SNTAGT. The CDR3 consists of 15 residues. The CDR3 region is CASSPRTRGVETQYF. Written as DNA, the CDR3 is TGTGCCAGCAGTCCCAGGACTAGAGGGGTCGAGACCCAGTACTTC.

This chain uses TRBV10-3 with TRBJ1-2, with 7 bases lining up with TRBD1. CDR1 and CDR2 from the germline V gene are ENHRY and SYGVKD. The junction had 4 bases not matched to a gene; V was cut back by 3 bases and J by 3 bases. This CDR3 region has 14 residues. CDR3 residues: CAISESGGDYGYTF. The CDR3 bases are TGTGCCATCAGTGAATCAGGGGGGGACTATGGCTACACCTTC.